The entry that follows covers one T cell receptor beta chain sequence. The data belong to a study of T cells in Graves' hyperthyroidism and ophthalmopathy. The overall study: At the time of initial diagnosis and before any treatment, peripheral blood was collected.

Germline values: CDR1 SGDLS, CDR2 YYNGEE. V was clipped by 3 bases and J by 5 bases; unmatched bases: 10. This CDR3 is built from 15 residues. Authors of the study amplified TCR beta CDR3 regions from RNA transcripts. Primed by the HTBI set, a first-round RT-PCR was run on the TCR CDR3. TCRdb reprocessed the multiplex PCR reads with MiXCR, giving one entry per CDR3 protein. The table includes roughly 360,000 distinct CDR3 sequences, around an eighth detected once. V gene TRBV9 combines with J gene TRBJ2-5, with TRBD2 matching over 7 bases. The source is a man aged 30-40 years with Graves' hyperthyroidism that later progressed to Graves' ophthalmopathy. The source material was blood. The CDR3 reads CASSAWGGGVETQYF. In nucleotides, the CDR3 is TGTGCCAGCAGCGCCTGGGGGGGGGGAGTGGAGACCCAGTACTTC.